Shown below are 2 T cell receptor beta chains from a single sample sequenced in a study of blood T cell repertoires in COVID-19. Only in-frame clones appear in the TCRdb table, and some are missing; sequencing was by immunoSEQ multiplex PCR. The table lists around 94,000 clones, 70% to 85% of them singletons, with approximately 9.6% in the top ten. The sample was peripheral blood. The receptor set was obtained from a man in his 60s with active or convalescent COVID-19.

V is TRBV18 and J is TRBJ1-4; 10 bases align to TRBD1. The junction had 6 bases not matched to a gene; V was cut back by 1 base and J by 1 base. The CDR3 loop spans 18 amino acids. Germline V gene lookup returns CDR1 KGHSH and CDR2 LQKENI. The DNA for the CDR3 is TGTGCCAGCTCACCACGGGACAGGGGCGCCCGAACTAATGAAAAACTGTTTTTT. Translating it yields CASSPRDRGARTNEKLFF.

In this sample, this clone turned up a few times. The chain uses TRBV2 and TRBJ1-5; D possibly corresponds to TRBD1 (6 bases). This CDR3 comprises 14 residues. V was shortened by 7 bases and J by 5 bases, with 15 bases between the two germline ends. The germline V gene encodes CDR1 SNHLY and CDR2 FYNNEI. DNA for the CDR3: TGTGCCAGCACTTCACAGGGACCCGATCAGCCCCAGCATTTT. Amino acid sequence: CASTSQGPDQPQHF.